Below are 17 T cell receptor beta chains sequenced from a single sample in a study of identical twins. TCRdb re-derived calls from the 5' RACE reads in MiXCR, one entry per CDR3 protein. The data contain roughly 630,000 distinct CDR3 sequences, 7.1% of them singletons. A further study also used this sample, focusing on yellow fever vaccine responses in identical twins.

The sequenced material came from PBMCs. The receptors shown here come from a young woman in good health.

V usage is TRBV7-6 and J usage is TRBJ2-3; 10 nucleotides line up with TRBD2. Germline CDR1 SGHVS, CDR2 FNYEAQ. V gave up 4 bases and J gave up 6 bases; unmatched junction bases: 13. The CDR3 sequence is 17 residues long. DNA for the CDR3: TGTGCCAGCAGCTCAGGAGTTAGCGGGAGGTTAGCTGATACGCAGTATTTT. Amino acids: CASSSGVSGRLADTQYF.

This clonotype occurred many times. This chain joins TRBV20-1 and TRBJ1-2; TRBD1 matches at 9 bases. CDR1 and CDR2 from the germline V gene are DFQATT and SNEGSKA (reference sequence). CDR3 length equals 12 residues. J gave up 8 bases and V 6 bases, and 7 bases lay outside the gene matches. The CDR3 here is CSARTGGGGYTF. CDR3 DNA: TGCAGTGCCAGAACAGGGGGCGGCGGCTACACCTTC.

This clonotype has at least ten counts. This chain links TRBV13 with TRBJ2-1; TRBD1 matches at 7 bases. The CDR3 consists of 13 residues. V shed 1 base, J shed 10 bases, and the junction held 4 bases outside the gene matches. Germline assignment: CDR1 PRHDT and CDR2 FYEKMQ (reference sequence). The CDR3 spells CASSLDTGDEQFF. In DNA form, the CDR3 reads TGTGCCAGCAGCTTAGATACAGGGGACGAGCAGTTCTTC.

There are a few counts of this clonotype. The chain recombines TRBV29-1 with TRBJ2-3, with a possible D match to TRBD2 (5 bases). The V gene lost 4 bases and the J gene lost 0 bases, with 11 bases spanning the gap. There are 14 residues in the CDR3. Germline CDR1 reads SQVTM; CDR2 reads ANQGSEA. CDR3 DNA sequence: TGCAGCGTTGTCGCGGGTGCTAGCACAGATACGCAGTATTTT. Its protein is CSVVAGASTDTQYF.

At least ten counts were recorded for this clonotype. J is TRBJ1-2 and V is TRBV5-1; a weak D match, TRBD1 (6 bases). Trimming shortened V by 3 bases and J by 2 bases, and 11 bases separated the two germline ends. CDR1 and CDR2 from the germline V gene are SGHRS and YFSETQ. There are 14 residues in the CDR3. CDR3 region: CASSSVQGNYGYTF. CDR3 DNA: TGCGCCAGCAGCTCGGTGCAGGGGAACTATGGCTACACCTTC.

This chain connects TRBV20-1 to TRBJ2-1; the match to TRBD1 covers 7 bases. V lost 3 bases to trimming and J lost 5 bases; unmatched junction nucleotides: 7. The CDR3 consists of 14 residues. Germline CDR1 reads DFQATT; CDR2 reads SNEGSKA (reference sequence). As DNA, the CDR3 is TGCAGTGCTAGCCGACAGGGATCGGACAATGAGCAGTTCTTC. It codes for CSASRQGSDNEQFF.

This clonotype was found many times. This chain connects TRBV5-1 to TRBJ2-1; possibly TRBD1 for D (5 bases). CDR1 and CDR2 from the germline V gene are SGHRS and YFSETQ. This CDR3 is built from 12 residues. Trimming stripped 5 bases from V and 8 bases from J, with 11 bases between. CDR3: CASRKGVHEQFF. The CDR3 bases are TGCGCCAGCAGAAAAGGGGTCCATGAGCAGTTCTTC.

This clonotype was recorded at least ten times. The chain joins TRBV19 to TRBJ2-2; 7 bases are shared with TRBD2. From germline, CDR1 is LNHDA and CDR2 SQIVND (reference sequence). This CDR3 spans 16 amino acids. V dropped 3 bases and J dropped 2; count of bases not matched to a gene: 6. In DNA, the CDR3 is TGTGCCAGTAGTATGCGTAGCGGGTCTAACACCGGGGAGCTGTTTTTT. It is translated as CASSMRSGSNTGELFF.

This clonotype appeared once. A read error may be the cause here, since a much bigger clone is one base away. This chain connects TRBV28 to TRBJ2-3; D might be TRBD1 (6 bases). The CDR3 spans 16 residues. V dropped 3 bases and J dropped 1 base, with 14 bases sitting between them. Germline loops: CDR1 MDHEN, CDR2 SYDVKM. The CDR3 DNA follows: TGTGCCAGCAGTTTTCCCGGATCAGGGGGCACAGATACGCAGTATTTT. This gives the protein CASSFPGSGGTDTQYF. The full variable domain, in which reference TRBV28 and TRBJ2-3 provide the parts outside the CDR3, is DVKVTQSSRYLVKRTGEKVFLECVQDMDHENMFWYRQDPGLGLRLIYFSYDVKMKEKGDIPEGYSVSREKKERFSLILESASTNQTSMYLCASSFPGSGGTDTQYFGPGTRLTVL.

V and J are TRBV29-1 and TRBJ2-2, with D perhaps matching TRBD2 (5 bases). The CDR3 has 12 amino acids. Trimming left V 8 bases short and J 2 bases short, with 9 bases between. CDR1 is SQVTM, CDR2 ANQGSEA, per germline. In DNA form, the CDR3 reads TGCAGCATACCGGGAAACACCGGGGAGCTGTTTTTT. Its translation: CSIPGNTGELFF.

In its sample, this clonotype was seen many times. The chain recombines TRBV5-1 with TRBJ2-3; D gene ambiguous. The CDR3 is made up of 12 amino acids. V lost 4 bases, J lost 6 bases, and 9 bases lay in between. CDR1 and CDR2 (germline): SGHRS, YFSETQ. This CDR3 is CASSGTLDTQYF. DNA of the CDR3: TGCGCCAGCAGCGGAACTCTGGATACGCAGTATTTT.

The chain joins TRBV3-1 to TRBJ2-1; 7 positions match TRBD2. Germline V lookup: CDR1 LGHDT, CDR2 YNNKEL (reference sequence). V dropped 3 bases and J dropped 8; count of bases not matched to a gene: 22. This CDR3 is 19 amino acids long. In nucleotides, the CDR3 is TGTGCCAGCAGCCAGCAGGTCCCCGGGGGAGCGGGGTTTGGCGATGAGCAGTTCTTC. Encoded protein: CASSQQVPGGAGFGDEQFF.

This clonotype has a handful of counts. This chain connects TRBV20-1 to TRBJ2-3; 9 nucleotides line up with TRBD1. Looked up from germline, CDR1 is DFQATT and CDR2 is SNEGSKA (reference sequence). V lost 4 bases, J lost 2 bases, and 7 bases stayed unmatched. This CDR3 is 15 amino acids long. The CDR3 sequence is CSATWDRESTDTQYF. As DNA, the CDR3 is TGCAGTGCTACCTGGGACAGGGAATCCACAGATACGCAGTATTTT.

This clonotype was seen repeatedly, ten times or more. V usage is TRBV3-1 and J usage is TRBJ1-1; D is possibly TRBD1 (6 bases). CDR1 and CDR2 (germline): LGHDT, YNNKEL (reference sequence). CDR3 length: 14 residues. V lost 4 bases, J lost 3 bases, and 12 bases lay in between. CDR3 region: CASSPGHSYTEAFF. CDR3 nucleotide sequence: TGTGCCAGCAGCCCGGGACACTCCTACACTGAAGCTTTCTTT.

The chain has TRBV7-6 and TRBJ2-1; D perhaps matches TRBD2 (5 bases). Germline CDR1 reads SGHVS; CDR2 reads FNYEAQ. The CDR3 runs to 16 residues. With 5 bases removed from V and 3 bases from J, the gap between germline ends came to 17 bases. The CDR3 loop reads CASSPQAFGGYNEQFF. CDR3 nucleotides: TGTGCCAGCAGCCCCCAGGCGTTTGGAGGCTACAATGAGCAGTTCTTC.

The chain recombines TRBV20-1 with TRBJ2-3, with D tentatively TRBD1 (5 bases). This CDR3 region has 13 residues. Between the trimmed V and J ends, which lost 3 bases and 2 bases, there was a span of 9 bases. Germline V gene lookup returns CDR1 DFQATT and CDR2 SNEGSKA (reference sequence). CDR3 nucleotide sequence: TGCAGTGCTAGGACTGGGGCCACAGATACGCAGTATTTT. Its protein is CSARTGATDTQYF.

This clonotype was picked up a small number of times. This chain joins TRBV10-3 and TRBJ2-7; D gene uncertain. The CDR3 totals 13 residues. The V and J ends lost 4 bases and 3 bases respectively, with 10 bases between them. The germline V gene has CDR1 ENHRY and CDR2 SYGVKD. CDR3 sequence: CAISVASNYEQYV. Here the CDR3 DNA reads TGTGCCATCAGTGTTGCCAGCAACTACGAGCAGTACGTC.